A selection of T cell receptor beta chains follows, all from one sample in a study of monozygotic twins with inflammatory bowel disease. TCRdb reprocessed the 5' RACE reads, with one entry per CDR3 protein and no DNA. The sample table includes 330,000 or so distinct CDR3 sequences. Input material: blood. These receptor sequences come from a human donor with ulcerative colitis or Crohn's disease, or a healthy co-twin of an affected twin (not recorded which). Both conserved end residues are part of each CDR3.

J gene: TRBJ2-7; V gene: TRBV5-1; CDR3 protein: CASSPSGSHYEQYF
J gene: TRBJ1-6; V gene: TRBV5-4; CDR3 protein: CASSKNGQGATSPLHF
J gene: TRBJ2-4; V gene: TRBV29-1; CDR3 protein: CSVEEAGTGLDGIQYF
J gene: TRBJ2-1; V gene: TRBV20-1; CDR3 protein: CSARDSTSGVNNEQFF
J gene: TRBJ2-2; V gene: TRBV6-1; CDR3 protein: CASSEKGLTSTGELFF
J gene: TRBJ2-5; V gene: TRBV4-1; CDR3 protein: CASSQGVAGAQETQYF
J gene: TRBJ2-2; V gene: TRBV29-1; CDR3 protein: CSVATGTRNTGELFF
J gene: TRBJ2-7; V gene: TRBV7-9; CDR3 protein: CASRRQGGSYEQYF
J gene: TRBJ2-5; V gene: TRBV27; CDR3 protein: CASSLGLGKETQYF
J gene: TRBJ1-1; V gene: TRBV6-4; CDR3 protein: CASSQQGEKTEAFF
J gene: TRBJ1-1; V gene: TRBV20-1; CDR3 protein: CSARDPRATEAFF
J gene: TRBJ1-5; V gene: TRBV20-1; CDR3 protein: CSARDRGDSSNQPQHF
J gene: TRBJ1-1; V gene: TRBV18; CDR3 protein: CASSPNRGPFEAFF
J gene: TRBJ2-1; V gene: TRBV12-3/TRBV12-4; CDR3 protein: CASSPETSYNEQFF
J gene: TRBJ2-2; V gene: TRBV2; CDR3 protein: CASSEETFNTGELFF
J gene: TRBJ2-5; V gene: TRBV10-2; CDR3 protein: CASRGGQETQYF
J gene: TRBJ2-6; V gene: TRBV12-3/TRBV12-4; CDR3 protein: CASTNRGSGANVLTF
J gene: TRBJ1-5; V gene: TRBV20-1; CDR3 protein: CSASKGPAAEPQHF
J gene: TRBJ1-6; V gene: TRBV3-1; CDR3 protein: CASSRGDGSYNSPLHF
J gene: TRBJ2-7; V gene: TRBV5-5; CDR3 protein: CASSSAVYEQYF
J gene: TRBJ1-3; V gene: TRBV6-5; CDR3 protein: CASSVGSGNTIYF
J gene: TRBJ2-2; V gene: TRBV4-1; CDR3 protein: CASSQEGTGTTGELFF
J gene: TRBJ2-1; V gene: TRBV5-1; CDR3 protein: CASSSDSGGRYNEQFF
J gene: TRBJ1-5; V gene: TRBV7-9; CDR3 protein: CASSLGGVGAGNQPQHF
J gene: TRBJ1-2; V gene: TRBV10-1; CDR3 protein: CASSESGQPYGYTF
J gene: TRBJ2-7; V gene: TRBV5-1; CDR3 protein: CASSFGSTYEQYF
J gene: TRBJ1-2; V gene: TRBV28; CDR3 protein: CASSSPTYGGNTF
J gene: TRBJ2-3; V gene: TRBV5-1; CDR3 protein: CASSVAEADTQYF
J gene: TRBJ1-5; V gene: TRBV20-1; CDR3 protein: CSAAPGDNSNQPQHF
J gene: TRBJ1-6; V gene: TRBV5-1; CDR3 protein: CASSLIPGDNSPLHF
J gene: TRBJ1-1; V gene: TRBV3-1; CDR3 protein: CASRFNLNTEAFF
J gene: TRBJ1-5; V gene: TRBV20-1; CDR3 protein: CSASPPGQSNNQPQHF
J gene: TRBJ2-1; V gene: TRBV27; CDR3 protein: CASSFPGQGNEQFF
J gene: TRBJ2-1; V gene: TRBV7-9; CDR3 protein: CASSFPLAGSMDEQFF
J gene: TRBJ2-1; V gene: TRBV29-1; CDR3 protein: CSGGEGVHEQFF
J gene: TRBJ1-2; V gene: TRBV20-1; CDR3 protein: CSARPSSDRASGYTF
J gene: TRBJ2-1; V gene: TRBV6-5; CDR3 protein: CASSYYTRQGYNEQFF
J gene: TRBJ1-3; V gene: TRBV5-6; CDR3 protein: CASSLGTDGQSGNTIYF
J gene: TRBJ2-3; V gene: TRBV24-1; CDR3 protein: CATSVTDTQYF
J gene: TRBJ2-4; V gene: TRBV28; CDR3 protein: CASSFTTGINIQYF
J gene: TRBJ1-1; V gene: TRBV6-2/TRBV6-3; CDR3 protein: CATTRGFTEAFF
J gene: TRBJ2-2; V gene: TRBV19; CDR3 protein: CASAPGAGELFF
J gene: TRBJ2-6; V gene: TRBV12-3/TRBV12-4; CDR3 protein: CASSRGTAGANVLTF
J gene: TRBJ1-1; V gene: TRBV20-1; CDR3 protein: CSARRATGTPNTEAFF
J gene: TRBJ2-1; V gene: TRBV7-9; CDR3 protein: CASSPSGTFYNEQFF
J gene: TRBJ2-1; V gene: TRBV12-3/TRBV12-4; CDR3 protein: CASSRGQGIGIGNNEQFF
J gene: TRBJ1-6; V gene: TRBV5-1; CDR3 protein: CASSLTADNSPLHF